This TCR beta chain was observed in a study of regulatory T cells in long-lasting Graves disease. Building of the TCR beta libraries involved iRepertoire HTBI primers and Arm-PCR of CDR3 regions. Per the study methods: Across samples, 50 to 65 TRBV and around 14 TRBJ segments were found. Each CDR3 protein is one row after TCRdb ran MiXCR on the multiplex PCR reads. These V and J calls derive from TCRdb rather than the authors' analysis. This sample yields under 500,000 distinct CDR3 sequences, of which around 20% are seen a single time; over 7.5% belongs to the top ten. The CDR3 sequence is 15 residues long. Germline loops: CDR1 SEHNR, CDR2 FQNEAQ (reference sequence). Trimming shortened V by 2 bases and J by 2 bases, and 12 bases separated the two germline ends. As concerns this clonotype: What it binds is not known.

Time point: persistent/refractory GD, antithyroid drugs over 5 years with positive TRAb. After RNA was extracted from PBMCs, the TCR library was made from it. Study outcomes and limitations: Persistent cases favored TRBV28, TRBJ1-2 and TRBJ2-5.

The clonotype comes from a female donor with Graves disease. The sample here was peripheral blood mononuclear cells (PBMCs), taken when the disease was refractory, from a patient treated with antithyroid drugs. The rearrangement links TRBV7-9 to TRBJ1-1; a weak D match, TRBD1 (6 bases). As DNA, the CDR3 is TGTGCCAGCAGCTTAACCCAGGGGATAAACACTGAAGCTTTCTTT. Translated: CASSLTQGINTEAFF. The full variable domain, with the rest looked up from reference TRBV7-9 and TRBJ1-1, is DTGVSQNPRHKITKRGQNVTFRCDPISEHNRLYWYRQTLGQGPEFLTYFQNEAQLEKSRLLSDRFSAERPKGSFSTLEIQRTEQGDSAMYLCASSLTQGINTEAFFGQGTRLTVV.